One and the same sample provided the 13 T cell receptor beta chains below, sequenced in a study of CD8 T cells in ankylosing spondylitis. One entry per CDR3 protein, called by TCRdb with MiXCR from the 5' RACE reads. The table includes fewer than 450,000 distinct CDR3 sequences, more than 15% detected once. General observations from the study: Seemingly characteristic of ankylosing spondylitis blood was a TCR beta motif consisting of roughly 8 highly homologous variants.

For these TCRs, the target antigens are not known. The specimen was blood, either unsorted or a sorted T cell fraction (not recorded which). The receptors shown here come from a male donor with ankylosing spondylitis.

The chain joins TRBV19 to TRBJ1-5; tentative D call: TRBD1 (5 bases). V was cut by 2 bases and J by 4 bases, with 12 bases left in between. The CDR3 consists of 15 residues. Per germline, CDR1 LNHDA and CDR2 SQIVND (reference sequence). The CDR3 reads CASSIPGNVNQPQHF. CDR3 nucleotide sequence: TGTGCCAGTAGTATACCAGGGAATGTAAATCAGCCCCAGCATTTT.

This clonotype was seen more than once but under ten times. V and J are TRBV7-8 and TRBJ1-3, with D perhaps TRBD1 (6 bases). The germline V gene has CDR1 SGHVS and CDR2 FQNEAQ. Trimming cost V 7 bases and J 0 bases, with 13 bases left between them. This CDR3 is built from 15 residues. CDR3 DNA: TGTGCCAGCAAGCGGGGGCCCTACTCTGGAAACACCATATATTTT. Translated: CASKRGPYSGNTIYF.

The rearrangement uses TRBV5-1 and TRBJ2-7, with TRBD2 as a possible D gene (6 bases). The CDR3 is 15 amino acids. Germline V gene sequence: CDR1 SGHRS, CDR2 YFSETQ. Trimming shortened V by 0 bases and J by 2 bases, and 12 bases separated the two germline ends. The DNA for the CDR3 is TGCGCCAGCAGCTTGGATGCGGGGACCACCTACGAGCAGTACTTC. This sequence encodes CASSLDAGTTYEQYF. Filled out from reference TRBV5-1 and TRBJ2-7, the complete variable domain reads KAGVTQTPRYLIKTRGQQVTLSCSPISGHRSVSWYQQTPGQGLQFLFEYFSETQRNKGNFPGRFSGRQFSNSRSEMNVSTLELGDSALYLCASSLDAGTTYEQYFGPGTRLTVT.

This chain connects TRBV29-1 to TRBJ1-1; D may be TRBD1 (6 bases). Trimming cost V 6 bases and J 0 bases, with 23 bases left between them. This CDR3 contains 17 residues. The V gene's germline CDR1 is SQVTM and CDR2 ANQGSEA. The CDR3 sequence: CSVHTGKLQGLNTEAFF. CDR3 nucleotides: TGCAGCGTCCATACAGGAAAATTACAGGGATTGAACACTGAAGCTTTCTTT.

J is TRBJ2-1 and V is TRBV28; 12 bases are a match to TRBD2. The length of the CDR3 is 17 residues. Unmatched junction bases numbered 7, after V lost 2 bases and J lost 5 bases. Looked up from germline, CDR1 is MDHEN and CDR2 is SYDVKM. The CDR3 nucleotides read TGTGCCAGCAGTTTAAGGGCTAGCGGGAGGGCCCACAATGAGCAGTTCTTC. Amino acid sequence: CASSLRASGRAHNEQFF.

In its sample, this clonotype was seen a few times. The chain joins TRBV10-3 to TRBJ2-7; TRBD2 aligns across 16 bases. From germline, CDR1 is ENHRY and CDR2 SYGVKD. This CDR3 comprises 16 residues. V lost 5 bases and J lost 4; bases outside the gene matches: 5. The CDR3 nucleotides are TGTGCCATCAGTCCGGGACTAGCGGGAGGGACGTACGAGCAGTACTTC. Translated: CAISPGLAGGTYEQYF.

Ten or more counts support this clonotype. The DNA of the CDR3 is TGTGCCAGCAGCTCCACGACTAGCGGGATCGCAGATACGCAGTATTTT. It is translated as CASSSTTSGIADTQYF. J is TRBJ2-3 and V is TRBV6-1, with 11 bases lining up with TRBD2. The germline V gene encodes CDR1 MNHNS and CDR2 SASEGT. The CDR3 length is 16 residues. Trimming removed 6 bases from V and 4 bases from J; junction bases left unmatched: 9.

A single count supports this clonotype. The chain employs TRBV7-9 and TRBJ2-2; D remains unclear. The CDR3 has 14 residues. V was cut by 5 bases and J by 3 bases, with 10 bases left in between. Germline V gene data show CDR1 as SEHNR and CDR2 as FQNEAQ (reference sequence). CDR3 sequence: CASSPARDTGELFF. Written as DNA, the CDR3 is TGTGCCAGCAGCCCAGCTAGGGACACCGGGGAGCTGTTTTTT.

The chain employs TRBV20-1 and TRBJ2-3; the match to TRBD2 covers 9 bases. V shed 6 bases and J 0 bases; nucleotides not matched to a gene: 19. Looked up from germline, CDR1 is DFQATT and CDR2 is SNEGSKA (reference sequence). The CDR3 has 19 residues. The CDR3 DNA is TGCAGTGCCTCGCCCCCTAGCGGGACCCCAAAAGCTAGCACAGATACGCAGTATTTT. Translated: CSASPPSGTPKASTDTQYF.

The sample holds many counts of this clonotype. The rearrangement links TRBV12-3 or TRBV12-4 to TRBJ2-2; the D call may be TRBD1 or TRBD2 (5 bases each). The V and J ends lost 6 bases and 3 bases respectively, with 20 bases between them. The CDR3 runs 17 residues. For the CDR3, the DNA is TGTGCCAGCAGCCCCAGTTTGGGGACCGTAGACACCGGGGAGCTGTTTTTT. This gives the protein CASSPSLGTVDTGELFF.

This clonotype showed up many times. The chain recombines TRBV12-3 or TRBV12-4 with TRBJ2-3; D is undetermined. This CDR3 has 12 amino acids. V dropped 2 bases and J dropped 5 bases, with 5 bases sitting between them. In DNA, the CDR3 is TGTGCCAGCAGTTTAACGATAGATACGCAGTATTTT. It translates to CASSLTIDTQYF.

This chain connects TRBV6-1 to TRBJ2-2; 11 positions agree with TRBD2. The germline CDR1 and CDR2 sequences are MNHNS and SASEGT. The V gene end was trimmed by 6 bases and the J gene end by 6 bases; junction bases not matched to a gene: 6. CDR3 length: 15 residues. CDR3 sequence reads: CASRTLAGGPGELFF. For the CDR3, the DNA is TGTGCCAGCAGAACTCTAGCGGGGGGACCCGGGGAGCTGTTTTTT.

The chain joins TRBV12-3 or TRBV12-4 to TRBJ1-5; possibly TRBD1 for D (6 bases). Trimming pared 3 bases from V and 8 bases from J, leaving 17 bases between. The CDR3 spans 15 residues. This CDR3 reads CASSLRGLVGEPQHF. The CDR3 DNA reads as TGTGCCAGCAGTTTGCGGGGGCTAGTGGGTGAGCCCCAGCATTTT.